This T cell receptor beta chain was observed in a study of radiotherapy plus CTLA-4 blockade in lung cancer. V was clipped by 1 base and J by 4 bases, with 11 bases between them. The CDR3 loop spans 16 amino acids. The V gene's germline CDR1 is SGHVS and CDR2 FQNEAQ. Assay: immunoSEQ multiplex PCR; the TCRdb copy retains only in-frame clones and omits some. The table has about 83,000 clones, around 76% seen once. This clonotype was obtained from a human donor with non-small cell lung cancer who had a partial response to radiotherapy plus ipilimumab. Some clones in this sample may be carry-over from other donors' samples. The chain couples TRBV7-8 to TRBJ2-6; tentatively, D is TRBD1 (5 bases). The material sequenced was peripheral blood, taken from a patient treated with radiotherapy plus ipilimumab. CDR3 amino acids: CASSLVRVPGANVLTF. In DNA, the CDR3 is TGTGCCAGCAGCTTAGTCAGGGTGCCGGGGGCCAACGTCCTGACTTTC.